This TCR beta chain emerged from a study of identical twins. Study-wide findings and caveats: For cord blood, abundant beta clonotypes had fewer insertions, unlike memory repertoires, which showed none. Out-of-frame beta chain sequences displayed weaker excess sharing between twins.

This clonotype occurred a few times. What it binds is not known. TCRdb re-analysed the 5' RACE reads in MiXCR, keeping a single row per CDR3 protein. The sample consists of approximately 700,000 distinct CDR3 sequences, around a sixth of them appearing once. The CDR3 spans 14 residues. Germline V gene sequence: CDR1 MNHEY, CDR2 SVGAGI. V lost 0 bases to trimming and J lost 5 bases; unmatched junction nucleotides: 4. These data were also reused for a study on T cells expressing NK-cell markers. That source reports: The contribution of dominant NKG2C+ clonotypes to CD8+ T cells in about six donors was roughly 1.0-7.5%. Four donors showed these clonotypes also leading the CD3+CD56-NKG2C+ fraction.

The specimen sequenced was PBMCs. V is TRBV6-5 and J is TRBJ2-7, with 7 bases identical to TRBD1. This sequence originates from a woman aged 18-29 years in good health. The CDR3 sequence is CASSYSRQGHEQYF. For the CDR3, the DNA is TGTGCCAGCAGTTACTCGAGACAGGGACACGAGCAGTACTTC.